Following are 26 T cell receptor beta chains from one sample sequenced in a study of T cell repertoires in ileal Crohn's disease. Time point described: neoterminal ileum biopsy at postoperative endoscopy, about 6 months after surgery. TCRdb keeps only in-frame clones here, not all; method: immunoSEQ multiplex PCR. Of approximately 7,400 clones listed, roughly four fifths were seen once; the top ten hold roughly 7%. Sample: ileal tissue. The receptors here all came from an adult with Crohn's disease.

The CDR3, as DNA: TGTGCCAGCAGCCCGACTGGCCCAGGGACTGGAAACACCATATATTTT. Amino acid sequence: CASSPTGPGTGNTIYF. The chain uses TRBV7-9 and TRBJ1-3; D perhaps matches TRBD1 (5 bases). The CDR3 is 16 residues long. V was trimmed by 5 bases and J by 2 bases, leaving 16 bases between them. The germline V gene encodes CDR1 SEHNR and CDR2 FQNEAQ (reference sequence).

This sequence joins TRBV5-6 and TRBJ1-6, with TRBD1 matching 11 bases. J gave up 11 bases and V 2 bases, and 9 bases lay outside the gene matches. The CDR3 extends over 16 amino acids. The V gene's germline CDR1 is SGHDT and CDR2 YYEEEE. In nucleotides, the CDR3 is TGTGCCAGCAGCTTTCCCTCCGGGACAGGGGGGACACCCCTCCACTTT. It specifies CASSFPSGTGGTPLHF.

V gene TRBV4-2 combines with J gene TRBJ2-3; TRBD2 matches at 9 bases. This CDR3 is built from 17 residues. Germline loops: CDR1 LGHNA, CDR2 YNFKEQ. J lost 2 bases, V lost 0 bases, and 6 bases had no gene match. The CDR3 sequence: CASSQDRAGGTTDTQYF. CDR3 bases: TGTGCCAGCAGCCAAGATCGTGCGGGGGGGACCACAGATACGCAGTATTTT.

The CDR3 is CASRRQGPTGELFF. The CDR3 region has the DNA TGTGCCAGCAGGAGACAAGGCCCCACCGGGGAGCTGTTTTTT. The rearrangement links TRBV7-3 to TRBJ2-2; D remains unclear. V lost 6 bases and J lost 4, with 12 bases in between. Per germline, CDR1 SGHTA and CDR2 FQGTGA. This CDR3 has 14 amino acids.

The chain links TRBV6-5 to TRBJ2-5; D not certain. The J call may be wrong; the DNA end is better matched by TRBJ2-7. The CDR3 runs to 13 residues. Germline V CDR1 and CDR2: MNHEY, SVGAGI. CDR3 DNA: TGTGCCAGCAGTAGTTCACGCGCCTACGAGCAGTACTTC. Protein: CASSSSRAYEQYF.

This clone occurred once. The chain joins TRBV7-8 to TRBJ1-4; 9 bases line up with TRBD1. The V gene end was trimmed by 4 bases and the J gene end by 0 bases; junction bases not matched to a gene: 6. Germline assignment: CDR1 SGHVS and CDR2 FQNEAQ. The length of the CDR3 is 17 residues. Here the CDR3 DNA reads TGTGCCAGCAGCTCCGGGACAGGGTTGTCAACTAATGAAAAACTGTTTTTT. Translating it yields CASSSGTGLSTNEKLFF.

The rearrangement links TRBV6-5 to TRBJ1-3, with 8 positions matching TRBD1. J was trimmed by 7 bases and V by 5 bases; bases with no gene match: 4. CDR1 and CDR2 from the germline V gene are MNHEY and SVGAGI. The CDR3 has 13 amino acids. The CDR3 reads CASSRTGRNTIYF. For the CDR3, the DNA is TGTGCCAGCAGTCGGACAGGGAGGAACACCATATATTTT.

The CDR3 sequence is CAKKWDRARPDTQYF. As DNA, the CDR3 is TGTGCCAAAAAGTGGGACAGGGCGCGCCCAGATACGCAGTATTTT. The chain has TRBV21-1 and TRBJ2-3; TRBD1, the table's D call, lacks a check against the DNA. TRBV21-1 is recorded as a pseudogene. This CDR3 is built from 15 residues.

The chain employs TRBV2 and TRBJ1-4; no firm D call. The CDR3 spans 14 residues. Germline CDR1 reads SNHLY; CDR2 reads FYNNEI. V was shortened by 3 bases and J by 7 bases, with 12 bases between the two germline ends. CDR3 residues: CASSDKVPGEKLFF. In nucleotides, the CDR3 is TGTGCCAGCAGTGACAAGGTTCCGGGTGAAAAACTGTTTTTT.

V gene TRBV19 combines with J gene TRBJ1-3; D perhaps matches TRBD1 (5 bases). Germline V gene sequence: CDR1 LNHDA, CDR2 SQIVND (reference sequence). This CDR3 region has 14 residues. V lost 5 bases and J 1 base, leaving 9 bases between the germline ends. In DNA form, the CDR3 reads TGTGCCAGTAGTCGCAGGGAATCTGGAAACACCATATATTTT. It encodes CASSRRESGNTIYF.

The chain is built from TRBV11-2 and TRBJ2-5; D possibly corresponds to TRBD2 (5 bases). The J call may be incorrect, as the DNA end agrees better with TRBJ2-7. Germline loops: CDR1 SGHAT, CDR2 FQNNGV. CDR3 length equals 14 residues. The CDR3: CASSSPRGRNEQYF. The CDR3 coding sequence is TGTGCCAGCAGCTCCCCACGGGGAAGGAACGAGCAGTACTTC.

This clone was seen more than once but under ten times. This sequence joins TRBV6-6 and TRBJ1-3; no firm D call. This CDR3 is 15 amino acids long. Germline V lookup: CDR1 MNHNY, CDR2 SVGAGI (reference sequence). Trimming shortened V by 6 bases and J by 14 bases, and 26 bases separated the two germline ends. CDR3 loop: CASRTTLSRGRRLYF. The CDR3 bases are TGTGCCAGCAGGACTACCCTCTCTCGGGGAAGACGGTTATATTTT.

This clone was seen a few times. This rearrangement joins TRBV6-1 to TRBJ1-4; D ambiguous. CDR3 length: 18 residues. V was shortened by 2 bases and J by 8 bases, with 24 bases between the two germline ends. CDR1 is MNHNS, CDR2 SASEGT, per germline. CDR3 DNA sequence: TGTGCCAGCAGTGAAACGATCGGAGTCTTTAGGCCGGAGGAAAAACTGTTTTTT. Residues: CASSETIGVFRPEEKLFF.

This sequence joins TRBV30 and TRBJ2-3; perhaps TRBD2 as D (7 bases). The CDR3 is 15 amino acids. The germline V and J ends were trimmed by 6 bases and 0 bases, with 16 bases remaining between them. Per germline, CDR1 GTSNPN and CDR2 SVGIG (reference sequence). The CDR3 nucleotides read TGTGCCTGTCGGGTAGGGGGGGGCAGCACAGATACGCAGTATTTT. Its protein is CACRVGGGSTDTQYF.

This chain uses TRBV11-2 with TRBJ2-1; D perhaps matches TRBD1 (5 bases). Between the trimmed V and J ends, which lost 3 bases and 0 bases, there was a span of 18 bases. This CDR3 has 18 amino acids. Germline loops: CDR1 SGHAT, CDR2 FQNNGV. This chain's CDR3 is CASSFGLGAVSSYNEQFF. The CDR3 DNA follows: TGTGCCAGCAGCTTCGGTCTAGGGGCGGTCAGCTCCTACAATGAGCAGTTCTTC.

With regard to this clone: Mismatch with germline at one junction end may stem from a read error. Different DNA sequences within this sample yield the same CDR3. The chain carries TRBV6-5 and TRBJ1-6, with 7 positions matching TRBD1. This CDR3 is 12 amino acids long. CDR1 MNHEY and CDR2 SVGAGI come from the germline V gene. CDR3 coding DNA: TGTGCCAGCAGTCAGGGGGATTCCCCCCTCCACTTT. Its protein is CASSQGDSPLHF.

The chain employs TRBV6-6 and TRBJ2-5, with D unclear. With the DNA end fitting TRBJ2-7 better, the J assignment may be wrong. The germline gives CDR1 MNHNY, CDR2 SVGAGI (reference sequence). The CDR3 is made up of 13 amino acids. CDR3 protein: CASSERLAYEQYF. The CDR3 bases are TGTGCCAGCAGCGAAAGGTTAGCCTACGAGCAGTACTTC.

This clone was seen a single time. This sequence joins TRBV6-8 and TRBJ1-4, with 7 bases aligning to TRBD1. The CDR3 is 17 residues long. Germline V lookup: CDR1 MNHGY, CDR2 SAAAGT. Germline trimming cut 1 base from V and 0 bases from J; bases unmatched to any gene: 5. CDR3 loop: CASSYWTDRATNEKLFF. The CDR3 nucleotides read TGTGCCAGCAGTTACTGGACAGACAGGGCAACTAATGAAAAACTGTTTTTT.

The CDR3 DNA reads TGTGCCATCAGTGAGCCCCGAGGCGGACTCGGCTACACCTTC. Its protein is CAISEPRGGLGYTF. The V call is TRBV10-3, the J call TRBJ1-2, with no clear D. Germline assignment: CDR1 ENHRY and CDR2 SYGVKD. CDR3 size: 14 residues. The V and J ends lost 2 bases and 8 bases respectively, with 15 bases between them.

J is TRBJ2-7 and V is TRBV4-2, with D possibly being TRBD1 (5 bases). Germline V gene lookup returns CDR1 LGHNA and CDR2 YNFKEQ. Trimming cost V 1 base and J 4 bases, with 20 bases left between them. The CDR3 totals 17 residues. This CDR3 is CASSQAAAGAHGYEQYF. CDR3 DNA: TGTGCCAGCAGCCAAGCCGCAGCTGGGGCGCATGGGTACGAGCAGTACTTC.

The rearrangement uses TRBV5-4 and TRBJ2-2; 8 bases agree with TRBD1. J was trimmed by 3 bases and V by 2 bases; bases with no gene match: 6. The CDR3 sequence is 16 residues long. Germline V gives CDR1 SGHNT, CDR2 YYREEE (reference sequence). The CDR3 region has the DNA TGTGCCAGCAGCTTAAGGACAGGGAGAGACACCGGGGAGCTGTTTTTT. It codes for CASSLRTGRDTGELFF.

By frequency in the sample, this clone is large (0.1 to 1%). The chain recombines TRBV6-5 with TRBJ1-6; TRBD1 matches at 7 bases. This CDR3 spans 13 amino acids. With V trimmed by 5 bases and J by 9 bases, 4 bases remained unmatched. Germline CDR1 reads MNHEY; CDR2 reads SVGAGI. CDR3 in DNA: TGTGCCAGCAGTGACAGGGTCAGTTCACCCCTCCACTTT. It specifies CASSDRVSSPLHF.

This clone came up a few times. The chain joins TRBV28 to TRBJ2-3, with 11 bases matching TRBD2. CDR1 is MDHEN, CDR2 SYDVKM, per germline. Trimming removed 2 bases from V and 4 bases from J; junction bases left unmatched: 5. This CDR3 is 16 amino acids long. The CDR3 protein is CASSLLSGGGPDTQYF. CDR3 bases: TGTGCCAGCAGTTTACTTAGCGGGGGGGGCCCAGATACGCAGTATTTT. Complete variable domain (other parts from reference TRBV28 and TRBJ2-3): DVKVTQSSRYLVKRTGEKVFLECVQDMDHENMFWYRQDPGLGLRLIYFSYDVKMKEKGDIPEGYSVSREKKERFSLILESASTNQTSMYLCASSLLSGGGPDTQYFGPGTRLTVL.

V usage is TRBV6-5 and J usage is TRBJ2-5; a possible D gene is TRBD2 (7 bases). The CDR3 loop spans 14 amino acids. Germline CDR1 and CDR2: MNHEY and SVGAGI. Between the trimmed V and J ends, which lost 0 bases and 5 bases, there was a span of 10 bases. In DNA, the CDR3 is TGTGCCAGCAGTTACTCGACGGGGGGCGAGACCCAGTACTTC. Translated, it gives CASSYSTGGETQYF.

The CDR3 region has the DNA TGTGCCAGCAGCTTATATAGCGGAAGCACAGATACGCAGTATTTT. Translating gives CASSLYSGSTDTQYF. The chain is built from TRBV7-3 and TRBJ2-3, with D maybe TRBD2 (6 bases). The V end lost 2 bases, the J end lost 0 bases, and 9 bases lay between the germline ends. Germline V lookup: CDR1 SGHTA, CDR2 FQGTGA. The CDR3 length is 15 residues. Filled out from reference TRBV7-3 and TRBJ2-3, the complete variable domain reads GAGVSQTPSNKVTEKGKYVELRCDPISGHTALYWYRQSLGQGPEFLIYFQGTGAADDSGLPNDRFFAVRPEGSVSTLKIQRTERGDSAVYLCASSLYSGSTDTQYFGPGTRLTVL.

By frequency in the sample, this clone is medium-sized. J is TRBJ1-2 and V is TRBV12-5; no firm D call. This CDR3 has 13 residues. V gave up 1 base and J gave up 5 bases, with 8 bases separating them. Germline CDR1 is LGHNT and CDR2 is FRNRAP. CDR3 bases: TGTGCTAGTGGTTTGGAACAGAGATATGGCTACACCTTC. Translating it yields CASGLEQRYGYTF. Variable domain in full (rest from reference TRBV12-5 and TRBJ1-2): DARVTQTPRHKVTEMGQEVTMRCQPILGHNTVFWYRQTMMQGLELLAYFRNRAPLDDSGMPKDRFSAEMPDATLATLKIQPSEPRDSAVYFCASGLEQRYGYTFGSGTRLTVV.